This TCR beta chain was identified in a study of spatial heterogeneity in lung cancer (dated by TCRdb to about 2019). Regarding the research as a whole: More beta-chain than alpha-chain transcripts were consistently detected, likely reflecting higher beta-chain transcript abundance. The study linked features of the TCR repertoire to counts of nonsynonymous mutations, which were determined by whole-exome sequencing of tumor tissue. In non-small cell lung cancer, the study quantitatively compared TCR alpha and beta repertoires across several tumor regions, matched nontumor lung, and blood. Both alpha and beta chains were TCR-sequenced in about 240 tumor regions, 64 matched nontumor lung samples and around 54 PBMC samples obtained at surgery. TCR transcript counts in tumor regions correlated strongly with a T cell transcriptional module score from matched bulk RNA-seq. In the raw uncorrected reads, each unique combination of TCR and UMI appeared on average more than ten times.

Library preparation was by 5' RACE. Sequencing used a NextSeq 500. In the TCR library protocol, a unique molecular identifier was attached to each TCR cDNA molecule so that PCR and sequencing errors could be corrected. On the study's bioinformatics: Decombinator tools were used for TCR identification, UMI-based error correction and CDR3 extraction. Expanded TCRs were defined as those above a frequency of 2 per 1,000, corresponding to the top 1% of the tumor frequency distribution. Expanded tumor TCRs were classed as regional if statistically deemed absent (corrected P<0.05) from at least one tumor region, otherwise ubiquitous. Rényi diversity was computed with the R vegan package after subsampling each repertoire 100 times to 5,000 TCRs. CDR3 similarity networks were built from amino acid triplet string-kernel similarity, connecting CDR3s with pairwise similarity above 0.82. TCRdb handled the public reads itself, with Q25 trimming in fastp and clone calling in MiXCR, and kept productive beta chains. Rows are combined by CDR3 protein, so each entry shows the most common genes and DNA. The V and J calls reflect TCRdb's pipeline rather than the authors' work. The sample table records thousands of distinct CDR3 sequences; over 7.5% of these occur just once. The top ten clonotypes cover 12% of the sample.

The germline V gene (reference sequence) yields SEHNR for CDR1 and FQNEAQ for CDR2. Cut back by 3 bases and 2 bases, the V and J ends lie 7 bases apart. The CDR3 numbers 13 residues from cysteine through phenylalanine. Only the CDR3 region is kept as DNA, spanning 39 bases read in frame from base 1. Read against the paper, the sample's time point label means: sample taken at primary tumor resection. Samples were obtained from about 75 patients with early-stage, untreated non-small cell lung cancer from the lung TRACERx cohort. For TCR sequencing, whole RNA was extracted from tumor and nontumor lung tissue, or from cryopreserved PBMC samples, and no cell sorting was done. Only patients with enough RNA available from two or more tumor regions were chosen for TCR sequencing. Tumor and adjacent nontumor lung specimens were reviewed by a lung pathologist before selection. At least ten counts were recorded for this clonotype. The clone's antigen remains unknown. Within one base of it there is no much larger clone, and no base qualities were kept.

Study-wide findings and limitations: The number of expanded intratumoral alpha and beta TCRs correlated with the tumor nonsynonymous mutation count. The count of ubiquitous expanded TCRs correlated with the count of ubiquitous nonsynonymous mutations, and the count of regional expanded TCRs correlated with the count of regional nonsynonymous mutations. TCR-seq coverage of tumor T cells was estimated to be only approximately 7.3% for alpha chains and more than 11% for beta chains. Confirming at a functional level the hypothesis that regional TCRs recognize regional mutations was considered to require additional single-cell paired TCR alpha and beta sequencing.

The V gene is TRBV7-9 and the J gene is TRBJ1-2, with the D gene uncertain. The source material was lung tumor tissue, sampled at surgery. The sequence derives from a male donor with early-stage non-small cell lung cancer. CDR3 reads: CASSFGKNYGYTF. The sequence in DNA is TGTGCCAGCAGCTTTGGAAAGAACTATGGCTACACCTTC.